This TCR beta chain was recorded in a study of blood T cell repertoires in COVID-19. Study information: Both acute and convalescent COVID-19 samples were obtained from the United States, Italy and Spain.

This CDR3 spans 15 amino acids. V dropped 5 bases and J dropped 4; count of bases not matched to a gene: 5. Looked up from germline, CDR1 is MDHEN and CDR2 is SYDVKM. Profiling relied on immunoSEQ multiplex PCR, and the TCRdb table lists in-frame clones only, not all of them. The table lists about 200,000 clones, around four fifths of them singletons. The sample comprised peripheral blood. The chain is built from TRBV28 and TRBJ1-2; 12 nucleotides match TRBD1. This clonotype was obtained from a man aged 55 to 69 with COVID-19, enrolled during active disease. CDR3 DNA: TGTGCCAGCAGTCCGGGACAGGGGGCTTTCTATGGCTACACCTTC. Its translation: CASSPGQGAFYGYTF.